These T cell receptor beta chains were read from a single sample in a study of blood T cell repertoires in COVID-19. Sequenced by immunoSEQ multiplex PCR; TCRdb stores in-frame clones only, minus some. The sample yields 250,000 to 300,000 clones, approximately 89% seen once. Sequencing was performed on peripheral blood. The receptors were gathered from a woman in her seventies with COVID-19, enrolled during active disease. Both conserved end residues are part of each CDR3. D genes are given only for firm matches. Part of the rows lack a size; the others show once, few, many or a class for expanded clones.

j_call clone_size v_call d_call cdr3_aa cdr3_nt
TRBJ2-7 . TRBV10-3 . CAITTAGGSEQYF TGTGCCATCACCACTGCAGGAGGAAGCGAGCAGTACTTC
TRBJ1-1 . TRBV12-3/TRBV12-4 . CASRNTGNTEAFF TGTGCCAGCAGAAATACAGGTAACACTGAAGCTTTCTTT
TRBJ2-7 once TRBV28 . CASITGGLYEQYF TGTGCCAGCATTACCGGGGGGCTCTACGAGCAGTACTTC
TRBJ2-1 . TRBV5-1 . CASSLTGSHNEQFF TGCGCCAGCAGCTTGACCGGGTCGCACAATGAGCAGTTCTTC
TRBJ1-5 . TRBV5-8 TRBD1 CASSRGQNNQPQHF TGTGCCAGCAGCAGGGGACAGAACAATCAGCCCCAGCATTTT
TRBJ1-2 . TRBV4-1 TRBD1 CASSHLQGGGYGYTF TGCGCCAGCAGCCACTTACAGGGGGGAGGCTATGGCTACACCTTC
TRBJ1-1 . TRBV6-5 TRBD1 CASRGQGIGDTEAFF TGTGCCAGCAGGGGACAGGGAATCGGGGACACTGAAGCTTTCTTT
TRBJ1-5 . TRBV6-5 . CASSPAGVGQPQHF TGTGCCAGCAGCCCAGCGGGGGTCGGCCAGCCCCAGCATTTT
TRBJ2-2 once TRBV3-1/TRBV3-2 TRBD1 CASSLIGAGGTGELFF TGTGCCAGCAGCCTGATCGGCGCAGGGGGCACCGGGGAGCTGTTTTTT
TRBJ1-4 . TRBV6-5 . CASRTQGINEKLFF TGTGCCAGCAGAACTCAGGGGATAAATGAAAAACTGTTTTTT
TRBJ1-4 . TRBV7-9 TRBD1 CASSSQGQINEKLFF TGTGCCAGCAGCTCCCAGGGACAGATTAATGAAAAACTGTTTTTT
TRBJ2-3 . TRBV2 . CAGSEVTDTQYF TGTGCCGGATCAGAGGTAACAGATACGCAGTATTTT
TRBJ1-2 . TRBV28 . CASKESGGNYGYTF TGTGCCAGCAAAGAATCGGGGGGTAACTATGGCTACACCTTC
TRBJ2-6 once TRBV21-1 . CASRRNRDREFSGANVLTF TGTGCCAGCCGAAGAAACCGGGACAGGGAATTCTCTGGGGCCAACGTCCTGACTTTC
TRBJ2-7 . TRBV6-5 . CASSYSTGFEQYF TGTGCCAGCAGTTACTCGACAGGCTTCGAGCAGTACTTC
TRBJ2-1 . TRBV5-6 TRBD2 CASSPGLAGGVGEQFF TGTGCCAGCAGCCCCGGACTAGCGGGAGGTGTTGGTGAGCAGTTCTTC
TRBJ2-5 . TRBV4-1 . CASSFRSGSETQYF TGCGCCAGCAGCTTTCGTTCGGGGTCGGAGACCCAGTACTTC
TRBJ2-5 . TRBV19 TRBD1 CASSIQGASETQYF TGTGCCAGTAGTATCCAGGGGGCATCGGAGACCCAGTACTTC
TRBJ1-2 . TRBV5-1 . CASSFLDSNYGYTF TGCGCCAGCAGCTTCCTAGACTCTAACTATGGCTACACCTTC
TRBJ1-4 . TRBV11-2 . CASSSGQIDEKLFF TGTGCCAGCAGCTCCGGACAGATAGATGAAAAACTGTTTTTT
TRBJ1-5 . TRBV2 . CASSERVDSNQPQHF TGTGCCAGCAGTGAACGTGTAGATAGCAATCAGCCCCAGCATTTT
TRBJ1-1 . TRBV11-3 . CASSFTENTEAFF TGTGCCAGCAGCTTTACAGAGAACACTGAAGCTTTCTTT
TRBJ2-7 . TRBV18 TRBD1 CASAPGQGVTYEQYF TGTGCCAGCGCACCGGGACAGGGGGTAACCTACGAGCAGTACTTC
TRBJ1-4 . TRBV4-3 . CASSQAGNEKLFF TGCGCCAGCAGCCAAGCAGGCAATGAAAAACTGTTTTTT
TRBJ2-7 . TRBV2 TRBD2 CASSGGSGGREQYF TGTGCCAGCAGTGGGGGTAGCGGGGGGAGAGAGCAGTACTTC
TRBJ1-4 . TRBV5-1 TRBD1 CASSFTGEQEKLFF TGCGCCAGCAGCTTTACAGGGGAGCAAGAAAAACTGTTTTTT
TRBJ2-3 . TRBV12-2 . CASRFRYLGTSGTDTQYF TGTGCAAGTCGCTTCCGGTACCTAGGGACTAGCGGTACAGATACGCAGTATTTT
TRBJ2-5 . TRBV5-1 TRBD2 CASRRPGGETQYF TGCGCCAGCAGGAGGCCGGGAGGTGAGACCCAGTACTTC
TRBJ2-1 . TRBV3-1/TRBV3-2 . CATSTTPGGNEQFF TGTGCCACCTCGACCACCCCCGGGGGCAATGAGCAGTTCTTC
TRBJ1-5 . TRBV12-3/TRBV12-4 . CASRQTGNQPQHF TGTGCCAGCAGGCAGACAGGAAATCAGCCCCAGCATTTT
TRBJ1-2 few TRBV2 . CASSEAGFGYGYTF TGTGCCAGCAGTGAGGCAGGATTTGGTTATGGCTACACCTTC
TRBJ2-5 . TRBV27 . CASSFSILKETQYF TGTGCCAGCAGTTTTAGTATTTTGAAGGAGACCCAGTACTTC
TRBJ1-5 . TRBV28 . CASSLNKRGWQSSNQPQHF TGTGCCAGCAGTTTAAATAAGAGGGGGTGGCAATCAAGCAATCAGCCCCAGCATTTT
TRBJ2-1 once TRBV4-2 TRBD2 CASSQEPGLASREQFF TGTGCCAGCAGCCAAGAACCGGGACTAGCGTCTCGTGAGCAGTTCTTC
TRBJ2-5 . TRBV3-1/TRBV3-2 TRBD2 CASSPGLAGGTQYF TGTGCCAGCAGCCCGGGACTAGCGGGCGGGACCCAGTACTTC
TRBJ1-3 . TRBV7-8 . CASSLGRSSGNTIYF TGTGCCAGCAGCTTAGGGAGGAGCTCTGGAAACACCATATATTTT
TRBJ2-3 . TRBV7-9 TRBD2 CASSGGTSGEVDTQYF TGTGCCAGCAGCGGAGGGACTAGCGGGGAGGTAGATACGCAGTATTTT
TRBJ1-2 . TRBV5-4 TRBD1 CASSTQGEYGYTF TGTGCCAGCAGCACCCAGGGGGAGTATGGCTACACCTTC
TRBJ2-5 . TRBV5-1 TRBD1 CASLPGGSHQETQYF TGCGCCAGCCTCCCAGGGGGCTCCCACCAAGAGACCCAGTACTTC
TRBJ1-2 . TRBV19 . CASGDRYGYTF TGTGCCAGCGGGGATCGGTATGGCTACACCTTC